Each of the 27 T cell receptor beta chains below was sequenced from the same sample in a study of OX40 agonist ivuxolimab in advanced cancers. Using immunoSEQ multiplex PCR, the repertoire was profiled, and TCRdb retains in-frame clones only, with some absent. The table lists about 69,000 clones, 90% to 95% of them singletons. Sequenced here: CD4+ or CD8+ T cells sorted from blood, sampled in a trial of the OX40 agonist ivuxolimab. The receptors originated from an adult with an advanced solid tumor such as melanoma, head and neck, liver or kidney cancer.

This clone was counted a few times. The rearrangement uses TRBV6-6 and TRBJ1-4; no reliable D call. The length of the CDR3 is 15 residues. The germline V gene encodes CDR1 MNHNY and CDR2 SVGAGI (reference sequence). V was shortened by 6 bases and J by 5 bases, with 16 bases between the two germline ends. CDR3 nucleotides: TGTGCCAGCAGCTGGAGGAACAGTAAGAATGAAAAACTGTTTTTT. It is translated as CASSWRNSKNEKLFF.

The CDR3 DNA reads as TGTGCCAGCAGCTCCGGGGGGCGAGCTTGGGGCTACACCTTC. Protein product: CASSSGGRAWGYTF. The rearrangement uses TRBV7-9 and TRBJ1-2; a possible D gene is TRBD1 (6 bases). Trimming removed 4 bases from V and 8 bases from J, with 17 bases in between. The germline CDR1 and CDR2 sequences are SEHNR and FQNEAQ (reference sequence). CDR3 size: 14 residues. Filled out from reference TRBV7-9 and TRBJ1-2, the complete variable domain reads DTGVSQNPRHKITKRGQNVTFRCDPISEHNRLYWYRQTLGQGPEFLTYFQNEAQLEKSRLLSDRFSAERPKGSFSTLEIQRTEQGDSAMYLCASSSGGRAWGYTFGSGTRLTVV.

This rearrangement joins TRBV2 to TRBJ1-2, with TRBD1 matching over 7 bases. Germline values: CDR1 SNHLY, CDR2 FYNNEI. J lost 4 bases, V lost 6 bases, and 17 bases had no gene match. This CDR3 is 17 amino acids long. Written as DNA, the CDR3 is TGTGCCAGCAGGAGACAGGGTATGGTTGGGGGAAGCTATGGCTACACCTTC. It translates to CASRRQGMVGGSYGYTF.

V and J are TRBV28 and TRBJ2-3; 8 bases map to TRBD2. Germline-derived CDR1 and CDR2 are MDHEN and SYDVKM. Trimming cost V 2 bases and J 5 bases; bases outside gene matches: 3. This CDR3 comprises 14 residues. Here the CDR3 DNA reads TGTGCCAGCAGTTTAGTCGGGAGGGGAGATACGCAGTATTTT. Protein: CASSLVGRGDTQYF.

The J gene is TRBJ2-7, the V gene TRBV18, with 8 bases that match TRBD2. The CDR3 totals 13 residues. Germline values: CDR1 KGHSH, CDR2 LQKENI. Unmatched junction bases numbered 0, after V lost 5 bases and J lost 0 bases. CDR3 coding DNA: TGTGCCAGCTCAGGACTAGCCTCCTACGAGCAGTACTTC. Translated: CASSGLASYEQYF.

The chain employs TRBV7-3 and TRBJ1-3; D gene ambiguous. CDR1 SGHTA and CDR2 FQGTGA come from the germline V gene. CDR3 length equals 14 residues. The ends were cut back, 5 bases at V and 0 bases at J, with 8 bases in the middle. CDR3 loop: CASSPGSSGNTIYF. For the CDR3, the DNA is TGTGCCAGCAGCCCGGGGTCCTCTGGAAACACCATATATTTT.

The V gene is TRBV27, the J gene TRBJ2-3; D might be TRBD1 or TRBD2, each matching 5 bases. The CDR3 is 11 residues long. Germline V lookup: CDR1 MNHEY, CDR2 SMNVEV (reference sequence). V lost 2 bases and J 10 bases, leaving 7 bases between the germline ends. The CDR3 region has the DNA TGTGCCAGCAGTTTAATGGGGGCGCAGTATTTT. Residues: CASSLMGAQYF.

The V gene is TRBV19, the J gene TRBJ2-2; D gene uncertain. The germline V and J ends were trimmed by 3 bases and 7 bases, with 15 bases remaining between them. This CDR3 contains 15 residues. Per the germline V gene, CDR1 is LNHDA and CDR2 is SQIVND (reference sequence). This CDR3 reads CASSILAGQVGELFF. The CDR3 DNA is TGTGCCAGTAGTATTCTGGCAGGTCAAGTCGGGGAGCTGTTTTTT.

The chain is built from TRBV6-1 and TRBJ1-4, with D possibly matching TRBD1 (6 bases). This CDR3 contains 15 residues. V was clipped by 3 bases and J by 5 bases, with 13 bases between them. The V gene's germline CDR1 is MNHNS and CDR2 SASEGT. This chain's CDR3 is CASSDWGGANEKLFF. In DNA form, the CDR3 reads TGTGCCAGCAGTGATTGGGGGGGGGCCAATGAAAAACTGTTTTTT.

The V and J genes are TRBV19 and TRBJ2-1, with 8 bases fitting TRBD2. The CDR3 extends over 14 amino acids. Germline assignment: CDR1 LNHDA and CDR2 SQIVND (reference sequence). V shed 3 bases, J shed 6 bases, and the junction held 4 bases outside the gene matches. The CDR3 spells CASSMAGGVNEQFF. CDR3 bases: TGTGCCAGTAGTATGGCGGGAGGAGTCAATGAGCAGTTCTTC. Filled out from reference TRBV19 and TRBJ2-1, the complete variable domain reads DGGITQSPKYLFRKEGQNVTLSCEQNLNHDAMYWYRQDPGQGLRLIYYSQIVNDFQKGDIAEGYSVSREKKESFPLTVTSAQKNPTAFYLCASSMAGGVNEQFFGPGTRLTVL.

This clone was seen a handful of times. This chain joins TRBV6-6 and TRBJ1-3; a possible D gene is TRBD1 (5 bases). The CDR3 runs 13 residues. With 8 bases removed from V and 4 bases from J, the gap between germline ends came to 12 bases. Per germline, CDR1 MNHNY and CDR2 SVGAGI (reference sequence). The CDR3 DNA reads as TGTGCCAGCGGAGCCGGGGGGGGAAACACCATATATTTT. It yields the protein CASGAGGGNTIYF.

This chain connects TRBV10-3 to TRBJ2-1; D is perhaps TRBD2 (5 bases). This CDR3 spans 12 amino acids. CDR1 ENHRY and CDR2 SYGVKD come from the germline V gene. V gave up 3 bases and J gave up 12 bases, with 12 bases separating them. The chain's CDR3 is CAISDVSGGQFF. Here the CDR3 DNA reads TGTGCCATCAGTGATGTGAGCGGAGGGCAGTTCTTC.

CDR3 bases: TGTGCCAGCAGTTCACCTCGGACAGGGGGCGGGATGAACACTGAAGCTTTCTTT. Translation gives CASSSPRTGGGMNTEAFF. V usage is TRBV28 and J usage is TRBJ1-1; TRBD1 aligns across 11 bases. Germline V CDR1 and CDR2: MDHEN, SYDVKM. CDR3 length: 18 amino acids. J lost 0 bases, V lost 4 bases, and 10 bases had no gene match.

This chain connects TRBV27 to TRBJ2-5, with 10 nucleotides matching TRBD1. With the DNA end fitting TRBJ2-7 better, the J assignment may be wrong. The length of the CDR3 is 16 residues. Germline V gene sequence: CDR1 MNHEY, CDR2 SMNVEV (reference sequence). The CDR3 coding sequence is TGTGCCAGCAGACGGACTGGGGGGACAGGGGCCTACGAGCAGTACTTC. It yields the protein CASRRTGGTGAYEQYF.

The rearrangement uses TRBV5-1 and TRBJ2-7; D gene uncertain. The CDR3 has 17 amino acids. Germline CDR1 and CDR2: SGHRS and YFSETQ. V lost 0 bases, J lost 0 bases, and 16 bases lay in between. In DNA, the CDR3 is TGCGCCAGCAGCTTGGCCTTTTTCTCCACTCTCTCCTACGAGCAGTACTTC. Amino acid sequence: CASSLAFFSTLSYEQYF.

J is TRBJ1-2 and V is TRBV27; D is perhaps TRBD1 (5 bases). CDR1 MNHEY and CDR2 SMNVEV come from the germline V gene (reference sequence). The CDR3 spans 13 residues. Trimming removed 6 bases from V and 4 bases from J, with 12 bases in between. This CDR3 reads CASSSREGYGYTF. For the CDR3, the DNA is TGTGCCAGCAGCTCCAGGGAGGGCTATGGCTACACCTTC.

V gene TRBV10-3 combines with J gene TRBJ2-2; D perhaps matches TRBD1 (7 bases). Per the germline V gene, CDR1 is ENHRY and CDR2 is SYGVKD. V was shortened by 4 bases and J by 5 bases, with 11 bases between the two germline ends. The CDR3 is 14 residues long. The CDR3 coding sequence is TGTGCCATCAGTGGGCCAGGGGGGACCGGGGAGCTGTTTTTT. As protein: CAISGPGGTGELFF.

The J gene is TRBJ1-5, the V gene TRBV6-1; perhaps TRBD1 as D (5 bases). V lost 3 bases and J 5 bases, leaving 14 bases between the germline ends. The germline V gene has CDR1 MNHNS and CDR2 SASEGT. The CDR3 loop spans 15 amino acids. CDR3 nucleotides: TGTGCCAGCAGTGATATGACAGACACCTATCAGCCCCAGCATTTT. This codes for CASSDMTDTYQPQHF.

V usage is TRBV4-1 and J usage is TRBJ2-5; 7 bases align to TRBD1. CDR3 size: 15 residues. Unmatched junction bases numbered 8, after V lost 6 bases and J lost 1 base. From germline, CDR1 is MGHRA and CDR2 YSYEKL. The CDR3 region has the DNA TGCGCCAGCAGTACAGGGGAAAGTCTCCAAGAGACCCAGTACTTC. Encoded protein: CASSTGESLQETQYF.

In its sample, this clone was seen once. At one end the junction does not follow the germline gene, possibly because of a read error. V gene TRBV7-7 combines with J gene TRBJ2-5; 7 nucleotides agree with TRBD1. The CDR3 has 15 residues. Germline loops: CDR1 SSHAT, CDR2 FNYEAQ (reference sequence). This CDR3 reads CASSSDRAARGTQYF. The CDR3 DNA is TGTGCTAGCAGCTCCGACAGGGCAGCAAGAGGGACCCAGTACTTC.

The chain carries TRBV29-1 and TRBJ1-1; D may be TRBD1 (6 bases). Germline V CDR1 and CDR2: SQVTM, ANQGSEA. There are 13 residues in the CDR3. V gave up 6 bases and J gave up 7 bases, with 18 bases separating them. The DNA of the CDR3 is TGCAGCGTACAGGGCGATGGGCGGCATGAAGCTTTCTTT. Amino acids: CSVQGDGRHEAFF.

This clone occurred once. This chain connects TRBV2 to TRBJ1-1; no definite D call. The CDR3 covers 11 residues. In germline, CDR1 is SNHLY, CDR2 FYNNEI. V lost 8 bases and J lost 11, with 15 bases in between. CDR3 DNA: TGTGCCAGCTTGGATTCCCGTCGGGCTTTCTTT. Its translation is CASLDSRRAFF.

This clone was found once. V and J are TRBV6-1 and TRBJ1-4; no clear D. V was pared by 7 bases and J by 3 bases, with 15 bases between. This CDR3 has 15 residues. Germline V gene sequence: CDR1 MNHNS, CDR2 SASEGT. The DNA of the CDR3 is TGTGCCAGCAAAAACAGTCCCGTGTCTAATGAAAAACTGTTTTTT. The encoded protein is CASKNSPVSNEKLFF.

This chain joins TRBV4-2 and TRBJ2-2; the match to TRBD1 covers 7 bases. Looked up from germline, CDR1 is LGHNA and CDR2 is YNFKEQ. The CDR3 is 15 amino acids. V was pared by 4 bases and J by 9 bases, with 11 bases of the junction left unmatched. The CDR3 here is CASSPQTGTHRELFF. In nucleotides, the CDR3 is TGTGCCAGCAGCCCCCAGACAGGGACACACCGGGAGCTGTTTTTT.

V usage is TRBV4-2 and J usage is TRBJ2-1, with 11 positions matching TRBD2. The CDR3 length is 20 residues. Per the germline V gene, CDR1 is LGHNA and CDR2 is YNFKEQ. V lost 4 bases, J lost 9 bases, and 23 bases stayed unmatched. The CDR3 reads CASSPLTISGRARVRGEQFF. CDR3 bases: TGTGCCAGCAGCCCGCTGACGATTAGCGGGAGGGCCCGTGTTCGGGGTGAGCAGTTCTTC.

The chain couples TRBV10-3 to TRBJ1-5; D is uncertain. The germline CDR1 and CDR2 sequences are ENHRY and SYGVKD. V lost 0 bases and J lost 1, with 7 bases in between. The CDR3 totals 15 residues. CDR3 residues: CAISESQDSNQPQHF. DNA of the CDR3: TGTGCCATCAGTGAGTCTCAGGACAGCAATCAGCCCCAGCATTTT.

This rearrangement joins TRBV6-6 to TRBJ2-3; D gene ambiguous. Germline V gives CDR1 MNHNY, CDR2 SVGAGI (reference sequence). The CDR3 spans 15 residues. V lost 0 bases to trimming and J lost 0 bases, with 7 bases between them. CDR3 nucleotides: TGTGCCAGCAGTTACTCTCGGCTTAGCACAGATACGCAGTATTTT. Its protein is CASSYSRLSTDTQYF.